The 20 T cell receptor beta chains reported below all come from one sample, sequenced in a study of human T cells and chemical hapten exposure. Using its own MiXCR run on the RACE reads, TCRdb lists one record per CDR3 protein. Of around 82,000 distinct CDR3 sequences in the sample, 5% to 8.5% were seen once. Time point given: patch test 2, 6 weeks after DPC sensitization. Described treatment: therapeutic diphenylcyclopropenone sensitization with weekly scalp DPC. The source was whole blood, collected in connection with sensitization to the hapten diphenylcyclopropenone (DPC). The receptor set was obtained from a woman in her thirties with alopecia areata. Some clones in this sample may be carry-over from other donors' samples.

The J gene is TRBJ2-3, the V gene TRBV20-1, with a weak D call TRBD2 (7 bases). Trimming pared 0 bases from V and 5 bases from J, leaving 15 bases between. Germline V gene sequence: CDR1 DFQATT, CDR2 SNEGSKA (reference sequence). CDR3 length: 15 residues. The CDR3 DNA follows: TGCAGTGCTAGAGAAGGGGGGGGGCCGTTAGATACGCAGTATTTT. Encoded protein: CSAREGGGPLDTQYF.

The chain joins TRBV20-1 to TRBJ2-7, with no clear D. V dropped 2 bases and J dropped 6 bases, with 11 bases sitting between them. Germline CDR1 reads DFQATT; CDR2 reads SNEGSKA (reference sequence). The CDR3 covers 12 residues. CDR3: CSARLKNSEQYF. CDR3 bases: TGCAGTGCTAGATTAAAGAACTCCGAGCAGTACTTC.

This clonotype showed up many times. This sequence joins TRBV15 and TRBJ2-7, with D possibly being TRBD2 (5 bases). The CDR3 has 14 amino acids. Germline lookup yields CDR1 LNHNV and CDR2 YYDKDF (reference sequence). Between the trimmed V and J ends, which lost 3 bases and 4 bases, there was a span of 13 bases. DNA for the CDR3: TGTGCCACCAGCAGGGGTGGACTGCTATACGAGCAGTACTTC. This translates into CATSRGGLLYEQYF.

The chain joins TRBV7-2 to TRBJ1-1; D is uncertain. The CDR3 totals 14 residues. CDR1 is SGHTA, CDR2 FQGNSA, per germline. Between the trimmed V and J ends, which lost 5 bases and 2 bases, there was a span of 12 bases. CDR3 residues: CASSLTTVNTEAFF. In DNA, the CDR3 is TGTGCCAGCAGCCTCACAACAGTAAACACTGAAGCTTTCTTT.

This clonotype was seen many times. This rearrangement joins TRBV6-6 to TRBJ2-7, with D possibly being TRBD1 (6 bases). The CDR3 has 15 residues. Germline CDR1 and CDR2: MNHNY and SVGAGI (reference sequence). Trimming removed 6 bases at V and 2 bases at J, with 17 bases between. CDR3 region: CASRAGQGGAYEQYF. CDR3 bases: TGTGCCAGCAGAGCCGGACAAGGGGGAGCCTACGAGCAGTACTTC.

Ten or more counts support this clonotype. CDR3 sequence (DNA): TGCAGTGGAGTCAGGGACCAAAACTATGGCTACACCTTC. Translating it yields CSGVRDQNYGYTF. This rearrangement joins TRBV20-1 to TRBJ1-2, with a weak D call TRBD1 (5 bases). Germline assignment: CDR1 DFQATT and CDR2 SNEGSKA (reference sequence). The V end was cut by 7 bases, the J end by 2 bases, with 14 bases between. The CDR3 length is 13 residues.

This clonotype was counted at least ten times. The chain combines TRBV5-1 with TRBJ1-1; D is undetermined. The CDR3 is 14 amino acids. Trimming shortened V by 5 bases and J by 2 bases, and 13 bases separated the two germline ends. CDR1 and CDR2 from the germline V gene are SGHRS and YFSETQ. In nucleotides, the CDR3 is TGCGCCAGCAGGTCGAAGACTGAAAACACTGAAGCTTTCTTT. Amino acids: CASRSKTENTEAFF. Variable domain in full (rest from reference TRBV5-1 and TRBJ1-1): KAGVTQTPRYLIKTRGQQVTLSCSPISGHRSVSWYQQTPGQGLQFLFEYFSETQRNKGNFPGRFSGRQFSNSRSEMNVSTLELGDSALYLCASRSKTENTEAFFGQGTRLTVV.

This clonotype showed up just once. An end of the junction does not agree with germline; a read error may underlie this. This rearrangement joins TRBV7-8 to TRBJ2-6; TRBD1 agrees at 8 bases. CDR1 is SGHVS, CDR2 FQNEAQ, per germline. The CDR3 length is 19 residues. The CDR3 DNA sequence: TGTGCCAGCAGTCTCACGGGGGACAGGCTGACCTCTGGGGCCAGCGTCCTGACTTTC. Translated: CASSLTGDRLTSGASVLTF.

This clonotype turned up a few times. This chain links TRBV7-2 with TRBJ1-3; possible D gene TRBD1, 5 bases. This CDR3 is built from 19 residues. The V gene lost 1 base and the J gene lost 0 bases, with 19 bases spanning the gap. Per the germline V gene, CDR1 is SGHTA and CDR2 is FQGNSA. Here the CDR3 DNA reads TGTGCCAGCAGCTTAGAGGAGGGTCGGCGGGGGTTCTCTGGAAACACCATATATTTT. This gives the protein CASSLEEGRRGFSGNTIYF.

This clonotype was detected a few times. The V and J genes are TRBV12-3 or TRBV12-4 and TRBJ1-2; no firm D call. Trimming pared 2 bases from V and 2 bases from J, leaving 6 bases between. The CDR3 extends over 13 amino acids. CDR3 bases: TGTGCCAGCAGTTTATCCGCGAACTATGGCTACACCTTC. Its translation: CASSLSANYGYTF.

Written as DNA, the CDR3 is TGTGCCAGCTCAAAAAGGCGGGGTGGACTCACTGAAGCTTTCTTT. Translated: CASSKRRGGLTEAFF. This chain connects TRBV6-5 to TRBJ1-1; D remains unclear. The CDR3 loop spans 15 amino acids. The germline gives CDR1 MNHEY, CDR2 SVGAGI. V was pared by 8 bases and J by 4 bases, with 20 bases between.

This clonotype was seen at least ten times. The rearrangement uses TRBV29-1 and TRBJ2-1; no reliable D call. Germline loops: CDR1 SQVTM, CDR2 ANQGSEA. The CDR3 sequence is 11 residues long. The CDR3 spells CRASTGLEQFF. The CDR3 DNA is TGCAGAGCCTCGACGGGCCTTGAGCAGTTCTTC.

This clonotype was picked up a small number of times. This sequence joins TRBV18 and TRBJ2-6; TRBD2 might be the D (6 bases). V was cut by 3 bases and J by 2 bases, with 8 bases left in between. Germline CDR1 and CDR2: KGHSH and LQKENI. The CDR3 spans 15 residues. CDR3 amino acids: CASSPTGAGANVLTF. CDR3 sequence (DNA): TGTGCCAGCTCACCTACGGGGGCTGGGGCCAACGTCCTGACTTTC.

In its sample, this clonotype was seen many times. V usage is TRBV29-1 and J usage is TRBJ1-1, with unresolved D. Germline CDR1 is SQVTM and CDR2 is ANQGSEA. The CDR3 has 12 residues. V was trimmed by 5 bases and J by 4 bases, leaving 11 bases between them. This chain's CDR3 is CSVSHGPTEAFF. The DNA of the CDR3 is TGCAGCGTTTCTCACGGGCCCACTGAAGCTTTCTTT.

The CDR3 nucleotides are TGTGCCAGCAGCTCGTTAGCGGGGGGAAACCAAGAGACCCAGTACTTC. Residues: CASSSLAGGNQETQYF. The chain has TRBV5-4 and TRBJ2-5; 10 bases are a match to TRBD2. The V segment lost 3 bases and the J segment 0 bases; nucleotides outside the gene matches: 5. Germline V CDR1 and CDR2: SGHNT, YYREEE (reference sequence). The CDR3 runs to 16 residues.

The gene calls are TRBV20-1 and TRBJ1-6; D call uncertain. Per the germline V gene, CDR1 is DFQATT and CDR2 is SNEGSKA (reference sequence). CDR3 length: 12 residues. Deletions cut 6 bases from V and 13 bases from J, with 16 bases between. The CDR3 here is CSALGAGGPLHF. The CDR3 bases are TGCAGTGCCCTGGGTGCGGGAGGTCCCCTCCACTTT.

This clonotype was counted at least ten times. CDR3 protein: CASSLSGGGPYNEQFF. DNA for the CDR3: TGTGCCAGTAGTCTCTCGGGCGGAGGGCCCTACAATGAGCAGTTCTTC. The chain has TRBV19 and TRBJ2-1; a possible D gene is TRBD2 (6 bases). This CDR3 contains 16 residues. Trimming took 5 bases from V and 2 from J, leaving 16 bases between them. The germline V gene has CDR1 LNHDA and CDR2 SQIVND (reference sequence).

This clonotype has ten or more counts. This rearrangement joins TRBV5-6 to TRBJ2-5; TRBD2 might be the D (5 bases). CDR1 and CDR2 from the germline V gene are SGHDT and YYEEEE. The CDR3 is 14 residues long. The ends were cut back, 0 bases at V and 4 bases at J, with 10 bases in the middle. The CDR3 loop reads CASSLAGMSETQYF. The DNA for the CDR3 is TGTGCCAGCAGCTTGGCGGGGATGTCAGAGACCCAGTACTTC.

This rearrangement joins TRBV5-1 to TRBJ1-1, with no clear D. The CDR3 runs 15 residues. V was clipped by 0 bases and J by 0 bases, with 9 bases between them. The germline V gene encodes CDR1 SGHRS and CDR2 YFSETQ. The CDR3 DNA is TGCGCCAGCAGCTTGGTTGGAGAGGTGAACACTGAAGCTTTCTTT. This codes for CASSLVGEVNTEAFF.

This clonotype was picked up many times. The chain has TRBV6-2 or TRBV6-3 and TRBJ2-3, with 9 bases fitting TRBD2. V shed 4 bases, J shed 2 bases, and the junction held 4 bases outside the gene matches. Germline assignment: CDR1 MNHEY and CDR2 SVGEGT. The CDR3 covers 15 residues. CDR3 nucleotides: TGTGCCAGCAGTTCGGGACTAGCCTACACAGATACGCAGTATTTT. Translated, it gives CASSSGLAYTDTQYF.